Below are 30 T cell receptor beta chains sequenced from a single sample in a study of blood T cell repertoires in COVID-19. The table came from immunoSEQ multiplex PCR; TCRdb's copy has only in-frame clones and leaves some out. The repertoire holds under 300,000 clones, with 75% to 90% as singletons. Sequencing input: PBMCs or T cells enriched from blood (not recorded which). These receptors all stem from a woman aged 40 to 50 who had been exposed to COVID-19.

The CDR3 region is CASRIQGYNEKLFF. In nucleotides, the CDR3 is TGTGCCAGCAGGATACAGGGGTATAATGAAAAACTGTTTTTT. This chain uses TRBV2 with TRBJ1-4; 7 bases align to TRBD1. The CDR3 is 14 amino acids. J was trimmed by 4 bases and V by 6 bases; bases with no gene match: 5. Germline CDR1 is SNHLY and CDR2 is FYNNEI.

V gene TRBV5-8 combines with J gene TRBJ1-6; the D is unclear. Trimming left V 1 base short and J 6 bases short, with 11 bases between. Germline CDR1 is SGHTS and CDR2 is YDEGEE. The CDR3 is 15 residues long. This CDR3 is CASSLSRLRNSPLHF. CDR3 sequence (DNA): TGTGCCAGCAGCTTGTCTCGCCTGCGTAATTCACCCCTCCACTTT.

The rearrangement links TRBV19 to TRBJ2-7; TRBD1 is a possible D gene (6 bases). The germline gives CDR1 LNHDA, CDR2 SQIVND (reference sequence). V lost 3 bases to trimming and J lost 6 bases, with 15 bases between them. The CDR3 sequence is 14 residues long. CDR3 protein: CASSIGQGSLEQYF. The CDR3 nucleotides read TGTGCCAGTAGTATCGGGCAGGGGTCTCTCGAGCAGTACTTC.

This clone has a handful of counts. The rearrangement joins TRBV28 to TRBJ1-1, with a possible D match to TRBD1 (5 bases). This CDR3 comprises 13 residues. CDR1 and CDR2 from the germline V gene are MDHEN and SYDVKM. V lost 6 bases to trimming and J lost 1 base, with 9 bases between them. The CDR3: CASRAGGNTEAFF. The CDR3 DNA reads TGTGCCAGCAGAGCCGGGGGGAACACTGAAGCTTTCTTT.

The V gene is TRBV12-5, the J gene TRBJ2-7; perhaps TRBD1 as D (5 bases). This CDR3 is 15 amino acids long. V shed 1 base and J shed 2 bases, with 12 bases lying between them. Looked up from germline, CDR1 is LGHNT and CDR2 is FRNRAP. This CDR3 reads CASGLDAKGTYEQYF. CDR3 DNA sequence: TGTGCTAGTGGTTTGGACGCCAAGGGGACCTACGAGCAGTACTTC.

The rearrangement joins TRBV18 to TRBJ1-2; 9 nucleotides match TRBD1. The CDR3 length is 15 residues. From germline, CDR1 is KGHSH and CDR2 LQKENI. Trimming took 6 bases from V and 4 from J; bases not matched to a gene: 9. CDR3 bases: TGTGCCAGCTCGCCAGACAGGGGGAGTACCTATGGCTACACCTTC. This codes for CASSPDRGSTYGYTF.

CDR3 in DNA: TGTGCCAGCAGTTCCAGGTTTATCTATGGCTACACCTTC. This gives the protein CASSSRFIYGYTF. The chain joins TRBV12-3 or TRBV12-4 to TRBJ1-2; D remains ambiguous. The CDR3 runs 13 residues. Deletions cut 4 bases from V and 4 bases from J, with 10 bases between.

The chain couples TRBV10-3 to TRBJ1-6, with 8 bases aligning to TRBD1. Trimming cost V 2 bases and J 5 bases; bases outside gene matches: 8. The CDR3 has 17 amino acids. Germline CDR1 and CDR2: ENHRY and SYGVKD. CDR3 region: CAISEARTGRNNSPLHF. The DNA for the CDR3 is TGTGCCATCAGTGAGGCACGGACAGGGCGAAATAATTCACCCCTCCACTTT.

The V and J genes are TRBV7-2 and TRBJ1-6, with D maybe TRBD1 (5 bases). Trimming stripped 1 base from V and 9 bases from J, with 13 bases between. Germline V lookup: CDR1 SGHTA, CDR2 FQGNSA. The CDR3 extends over 15 amino acids. CDR3 protein: CASSLDAGRGSPLHF. In DNA form, the CDR3 reads TGTGCCAGCAGCTTAGATGCAGGGAGGGGTTCACCCCTCCACTTT.

The V and J genes are TRBV29-1 and TRBJ2-7, with TRBD2 matching over 12 bases. V was clipped by 4 bases and J by 3 bases; unmatched bases: 1. CDR3 length: 13 residues. Germline V gene data show CDR1 as SQVTM and CDR2 as ANQGSEA. The CDR3 here is CSVGGLAGYEQYF. The CDR3 DNA reads TGCAGCGTTGGGGGACTAGCGGGCTACGAGCAGTACTTC.

The chain links TRBV18 to TRBJ2-5; 14 positions match TRBD2. This CDR3 is 19 amino acids long. J gave up 4 bases and V 0 bases, and 10 bases lay outside the gene matches. Germline-derived CDR1 and CDR2 are KGHSH and LQKENI. CDR3 residues: CASSPPPAGLAGEGETQYF. CDR3 DNA: TGTGCCAGCTCACCACCGCCAGCGGGACTAGCGGGAGAGGGAGAGACCCAGTACTTC.

The CDR3 reads CASSQRGGGTGEKLFF. CDR3 nucleotide sequence: TGTGCCAGCAGCCAAAGGGGGGGTGGAACTGGGGAAAAACTGTTTTTT. The rearrangement joins TRBV3-1 (or the pseudogene TRBV3-2) to TRBJ1-4, with a tentative D call TRBD1 (6 bases). V was pared by 2 bases and J by 8 bases, with 18 bases between. The CDR3 covers 16 residues. Germline V lookup: CDR1 LGHDT, CDR2 YNNKEL (reference sequence).

The V and J genes are TRBV7-9 and TRBJ1-5, with a possible D match to TRBD1 (5 bases). In germline, CDR1 is SEHNR, CDR2 FQNEAQ (reference sequence). With 3 bases removed from V and 6 bases from J, the gap between germline ends came to 15 bases. The CDR3 length is 15 residues. The CDR3 nucleotides read TGTGCCAGCAGCTTTGCGCAGGGCCCGTCTCAGCCCCAGCATTTT. Translation: CASSFAQGPSQPQHF. The whole variable domain, remainder taken from reference TRBV7-9 and TRBJ1-5, is DTGVSQNPRHKITKRGQNVTFRCDPISEHNRLYWYRQTLGQGPEFLTYFQNEAQLEKSRLLSDRFSAERPKGSFSTLEIQRTEQGDSAMYLCASSFAQGPSQPQHFGDGTRLSIL.

The chain recombines TRBV19 with TRBJ1-5, with D unclear. V was shortened by 4 bases and J by 5 bases, with 9 bases between the two germline ends. CDR1 and CDR2 (germline): LNHDA, SQIVND (reference sequence). The CDR3 length is 13 residues. The CDR3 reads CASSSRRDQPQHF. CDR3 nucleotide sequence: TGTGCCAGTAGTAGTAGGCGGGATCAGCCCCAGCATTTT.

This clone was picked up one time. The chain couples TRBV9 to TRBJ2-3, with TRBD2 identical over 8 bases. Trimming removed 3 bases from V and 7 bases from J; junction bases left unmatched: 7. This CDR3 is built from 14 residues. The V gene's germline CDR1 is SGDLS and CDR2 YYNGEE. CDR3 in DNA: TGTGCCAGCAGCGCACGGGGGGGCCGAAATACGCAGTATTTT. This codes for CASSARGGRNTQYF.

The chain uses TRBV6-5 and TRBJ2-5, with D perhaps TRBD2 (6 bases). CDR1 is MNHEY, CDR2 SVGAGI, per germline. V lost 0 bases and J lost 2, with 7 bases in between. CDR3 length: 14 residues. CDR3 nucleotides: TGTGCCAGCAGTTACTCGGGGGGACAAGAGACCCAGTACTTC. It codes for CASSYSGGQETQYF.

The V call is TRBV7-2, the J call TRBJ1-2; 7 nucleotides agree with TRBD1. Trimming at V came to 5 bases and at J to 3 bases, leaving 6 bases not matched to a gene. This CDR3 comprises 14 residues. The germline CDR1 and CDR2 sequences are SGHTA and FQGNSA. The CDR3 coding sequence is TGTGCCAGCAGCGCTTACAGGGGAGACTATGGCTACACCTTC. Its protein product is CASSAYRGDYGYTF.

The V and J genes are TRBV20-1 and TRBJ1-2; D is ambiguous. V was cut by 3 bases and J by 8 bases, with 22 bases left in between. The CDR3 is 15 amino acids. The germline V gene has CDR1 DFQATT and CDR2 SNEGSKA (reference sequence). CDR3 protein: CSASSWVSGREGYTF. CDR3 nucleotide sequence: TGCAGTGCTAGTTCGTGGGTCTCGGGGAGAGAGGGCTACACCTTC.

The rearrangement joins TRBV19 to TRBJ1-5; D may be TRBD1 (6 bases). CDR1 is LNHDA and CDR2 is SQIVND in the germline V gene (reference sequence). The CDR3 loop spans 18 amino acids. Trimming took off 9 bases at V and 1 base at J, with 25 bases between the two ends. CDR3 in amino acids: CASAIHSNRVGSNQPQHF. In DNA, the CDR3 is TGTGCCAGCGCAATCCACTCGAACAGGGTGGGGAGCAATCAGCCCCAGCATTTT.

This sequence joins TRBV28 and TRBJ2-1, with TRBD2 matching over 9 bases. The CDR3 runs 15 residues. Germline V gives CDR1 MDHEN, CDR2 SYDVKM. With 4 bases clipped from V and 8 bases from J, the junction kept 9 bases outside the gene matches. CDR3: CASSSESGRMDEQFF. In DNA, the CDR3 is TGTGCCAGCAGTTCGGAGAGCGGGAGGATGGATGAGCAGTTCTTC.

The gene calls are TRBV7-2 and TRBJ1-2, with D possibly TRBD1 on 5 matching bases. The germline V gene encodes CDR1 SGHTA and CDR2 FQGNSA. The CDR3 covers 12 residues. Between the trimmed V and J ends, which lost 10 bases and 0 bases, there was a span of 9 bases. CDR3 nucleotides: TGTGCCAACGGGGGAGCTAACTATGGCTACACCTTC. Encoded protein: CANGGANYGYTF.

The gene calls are TRBV6-5 and TRBJ2-2; tentative D call: TRBD1 (8 bases). Between the trimmed V and J ends, which lost 7 bases and 4 bases, there was a span of 16 bases. Germline values: CDR1 MNHEY, CDR2 SVGAGI. The CDR3 extends over 15 amino acids. DNA of the CDR3: TGTGCCAGCACCCGGACAGGGAGGGGCACCGGGGAGCTGTTTTTT. This encodes CASTRTGRGTGELFF.

V is TRBV7-2 and J is TRBJ1-1; weak D call: TRBD1 (6 bases). The length of the CDR3 is 16 residues. V was shortened by 5 bases and J by 2 bases, with 18 bases between the two germline ends. CDR1 SGHTA and CDR2 FQGNSA come from the germline V gene. The CDR3 coding sequence is TGTGCCAGCAGCCCATCCCTGGACAGATCAAACACTGAAGCTTTCTTT. Amino acids: CASSPSLDRSNTEAFF.

The rearrangement links TRBV30 to TRBJ1-3; D gene uncertain. CDR3 length: 16 amino acids. V lost 0 bases, J lost 1 base, and 13 bases lay in between. Germline V gives CDR1 GTSNPN, CDR2 SVGIG (reference sequence). The CDR3: CAWSVTGRSSGNTIYF. The CDR3 DNA reads TGTGCCTGGAGTGTGACCGGGAGAAGTTCTGGAAACACCATATATTTT.

This chain uses TRBV29-1 with TRBJ1-1, with D possibly being TRBD1 (6 bases). The germline gives CDR1 SQVTM, CDR2 ANQGSEA. The CDR3 loop spans 12 amino acids. The germline V and J ends were trimmed by 7 bases and 7 bases, with 16 bases remaining between them. CDR3 nucleotides: TGCAGCGGCAGCGGACAGACTTATGAAGCTTTCTTT. Translated, it gives CSGSGQTYEAFF.

This clone turned up a few times. This chain joins TRBV5-4 and TRBJ2-7; D is perhaps TRBD2 (8 bases). CDR1 SGHNT and CDR2 YYREEE come from the germline V gene (reference sequence). Between the trimmed V and J ends, which lost 4 bases and 5 bases, there was a span of 22 bases. The length of the CDR3 is 16 residues. The CDR3 protein is CASSPGGGAARNEQYF. DNA of the CDR3: TGTGCCAGCAGCCCGGGAGGGGGCGCAGCCCGAAACGAGCAGTACTTC.

The chain combines TRBV5-6 with TRBJ2-3, with D possibly TRBD2 on 6 matching bases. CDR1 is SGHDT and CDR2 is YYEEEE in the germline V gene. The CDR3 covers 17 residues. The V end was cut by 1 base, the J end by 0 bases, with 15 bases between. Written as DNA, the CDR3 is TGTGCCAGCAGCTTGACTGGGGACTCGACTAGCACAGATACGCAGTATTTT. It is translated as CASSLTGDSTSTDTQYF.

In regard to this clone: A junction boundary mismatches the germline segment, possibly from a read error. This chain links TRBV5-1 with TRBJ1-2; D is ambiguous. Germline V gene sequence: CDR1 SGHRS, CDR2 YFSETQ. There are 12 residues in the CDR3. As DNA, the CDR3 is TGTGCCAGCAGCGAGAGCCTCTATGGCTACACCTTC. It encodes CASSESLYGYTF.

The J gene is TRBJ2-1, the V gene TRBV7-2; D perhaps matches TRBD2 (5 bases). Between the trimmed V and J ends, which lost 3 bases and 5 bases, there was a span of 8 bases. Germline loops: CDR1 SGHTA, CDR2 FQGNSA. This CDR3 contains 13 residues. The CDR3 here is CASSFSGNNEQFF. CDR3 DNA sequence: TGTGCCAGCAGCTTTTCCGGGAACAATGAGCAGTTCTTC.

The chain links TRBV7-8 to TRBJ2-3, with TRBD2 as a possible D gene (6 bases). This CDR3 has 19 amino acids. Trimming left V 5 bases short and J 4 bases short, with 28 bases between. From germline, CDR1 is SGHVS and CDR2 FQNEAQ. This CDR3 is CASSPTQSGGLVRADTQYF. The DNA of the CDR3 is TGTGCCAGCAGCCCCACTCAATCTGGGGGGTTGGTGAGGGCAGATACGCAGTATTTT.